The clone carrying this TCR beta chain was detected ten times or more. Its antigen is unidentified. V lost 5 bases and J 7 bases, leaving 15 bases between the germline ends. Germline V gene sequence: CDR1 SGHAT, CDR2 FQNNGV. CDR3 size: 14 residues. How the authors handled the data: Per-sample TCR counts ranged from 23,224 to 690,600, median roughly 96,000. TCRdb itself ran the RACE reads through MiXCR, one entry per CDR3 protein. It is TCRdb's table, rather than the study itself, that gives the V and J calls and clone size. The sample includes about 82,000 distinct CDR3 sequences, approximately 13% of them seen just once. These data originate in a study of human T cells and chemical hapten exposure. Whole-study results and caveats: Controls had significantly fewer large CDR3 similarity clusters than were formed by expanded TCRs. TCRs exceeding a frequency of 1 in 1000 stayed unchanged under DPC sensitization.

The time point was: patch test 3, about 24 weeks after DPC sensitization. Treatment: therapeutic diphenylcyclopropenone sensitization with weekly scalp DPC. Sequencing started from total RNA isolated from unfractionated whole blood. This clonotype was obtained from a woman aged 50 to 60 with alopecia areata. Some clones in this sample may be carry-over from other donors' samples. The specimen was whole blood, collected in connection with sensitization to the hapten diphenylcyclopropenone (DPC). J is TRBJ1-5 and V is TRBV11-2; D is ambiguous. The CDR3 region has the DNA TGTGCCAGCAGCCAGGCGGGAAAGGGCCAGCCCCAGCATTTT. It yields the protein CASSQAGKGQPQHF.